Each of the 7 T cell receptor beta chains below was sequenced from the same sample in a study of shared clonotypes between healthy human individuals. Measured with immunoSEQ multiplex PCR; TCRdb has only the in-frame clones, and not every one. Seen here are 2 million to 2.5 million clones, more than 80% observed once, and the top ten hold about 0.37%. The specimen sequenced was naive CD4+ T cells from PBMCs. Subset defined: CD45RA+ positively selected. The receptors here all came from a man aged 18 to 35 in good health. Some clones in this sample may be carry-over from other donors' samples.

The CDR3 nucleotides are TGTGCCAGCAGCCCAAGCGGGGGAGGGGAGACCGGGGAGCTGTTTTTT. This codes for CASSPSGGGETGELFF. This chain connects TRBV9 to TRBJ2-2; 8 bases align to TRBD2. After removal of 4 bases from V and 5 bases from J, the junction contained 10 bases not matched to a gene. The CDR3 sequence is 16 residues long. The V gene's germline CDR1 is SGDLS and CDR2 YYNGEE.

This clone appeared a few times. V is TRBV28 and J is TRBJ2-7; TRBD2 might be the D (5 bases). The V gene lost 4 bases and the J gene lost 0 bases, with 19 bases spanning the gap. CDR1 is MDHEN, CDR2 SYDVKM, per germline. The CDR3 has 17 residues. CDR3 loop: CASSSPQLGKSSYEQYF. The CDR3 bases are TGTGCCAGCAGTTCACCCCAGCTCGGGAAGAGCTCCTACGAGCAGTACTTC.

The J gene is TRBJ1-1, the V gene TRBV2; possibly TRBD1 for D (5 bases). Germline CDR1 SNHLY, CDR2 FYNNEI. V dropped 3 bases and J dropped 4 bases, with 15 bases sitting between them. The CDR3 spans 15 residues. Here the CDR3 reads CASSELLGRGTEAFF. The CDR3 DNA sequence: TGTGCCAGCAGTGAGTTGCTGGGGAGGGGCACTGAAGCTTTCTTT.

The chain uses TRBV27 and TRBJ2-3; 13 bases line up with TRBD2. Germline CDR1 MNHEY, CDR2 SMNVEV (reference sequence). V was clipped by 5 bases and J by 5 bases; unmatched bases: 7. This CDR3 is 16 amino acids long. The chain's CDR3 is CASSPGLAGWVDTQYF. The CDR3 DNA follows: TGTGCCAGCAGTCCGGGACTAGCGGGGTGGGTAGATACGCAGTATTTT.

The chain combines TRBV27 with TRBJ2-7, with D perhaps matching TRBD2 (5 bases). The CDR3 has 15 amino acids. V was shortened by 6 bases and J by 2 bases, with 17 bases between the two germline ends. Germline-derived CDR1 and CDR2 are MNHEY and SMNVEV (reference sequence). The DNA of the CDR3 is TGTGCCAGCAGCCCCTGGGTTTCGGGAACCTACGAGCAGTACTTC. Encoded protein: CASSPWVSGTYEQYF.

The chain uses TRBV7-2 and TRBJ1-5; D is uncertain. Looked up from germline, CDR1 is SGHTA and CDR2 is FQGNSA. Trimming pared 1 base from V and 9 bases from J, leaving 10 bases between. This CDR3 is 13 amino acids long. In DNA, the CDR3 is TGTGCCAGCAGCTTAGGACATGGAGGGCCCCAGCATTTT. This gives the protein CASSLGHGGPQHF. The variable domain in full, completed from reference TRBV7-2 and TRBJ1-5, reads GAGVSQSPSNKVTEKGKDVELRCDPISGHTALYWYRQSLGQGLEFLIYFQGNSAPDKSGLPSDRFSAERTGGSVSTLTIQRTQQEDSAVYLCASSLGHGGPQHFGDGTRLSIL.

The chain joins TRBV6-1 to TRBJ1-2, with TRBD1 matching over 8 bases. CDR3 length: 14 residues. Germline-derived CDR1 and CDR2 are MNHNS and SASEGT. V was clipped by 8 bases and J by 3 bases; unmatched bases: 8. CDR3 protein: CASHPGGADYGYTF. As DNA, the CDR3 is TGTGCCAGCCATCCAGGGGGCGCTGACTATGGCTACACCTTC.